The rows below give T cell receptor beta chains drawn from one sample of a study of T cells after yellow fever vaccination. Using its own MiXCR run on the 5' RACE reads, TCRdb lists one record per CDR3 protein. The table records about 220,000 distinct CDR3 sequences, roughly 3.3% of them present only once. Source: CD4+ T cells sorted from PBMCs, taken 10 days after the yellow fever booster vaccination. The receptors shown here come from a man in his late teens or twenties who received the YFV17D yellow fever vaccine. Each CDR3 is given with its conserved first and last residue. The D gene is left open where the match is weak. Where a row states a size, it is once, few, many or the class of an expanded clone; other rows omit it.

>TRBJ2-2|.|many|TRBV5-5
CASSLVDTGELFF
TGTGCCAGCAGCTTGGTCGATACCGGGGAGCTGTTTTTT
>TRBJ2-7|TRBD1|.|TRBV10-3
CAISEGRGPDEQYF
TGTGCCATCAGTGAAGGAAGGGGGCCCGACGAGCAGTACTTC
>TRBJ2-3|TRBD2|many|TRBV7-2
CASSFGSGGAGTQYF
TGTGCCAGCAGCTTCGGCAGCGGGGGGGCCGGTACGCAGTATTTT
>TRBJ1-4|.|few|TRBV6-6
CASIKTRQHEKLFF
TGTGCCAGCATCAAGACCCGACAGCACGAAAAACTGTTTTTT
>TRBJ1-2|TRBD1|many|TRBV12-3/TRBV12-4
CASSPDRAYGYTF
TGTGCCAGCAGCCCTGACAGGGCCTATGGCTACACCTTC
>TRBJ2-1|.|few|TRBV27
CASSSRASYNEQFF
TGTGCCAGCAGTTCCAGGGCTTCCTACAATGAGCAGTTCTTC
>TRBJ1-6|.|few|TRBV12-3/TRBV12-4
CASSLMGDNSPLHF
TGTGCCAGCAGTTTAATGGGTGATAATTCACCCCTCCACTTT
>TRBJ1-1|.|.|TRBV18
CASSPSTATNTEAFF
TGTGCCAGCTCGCCCTCGACAGCTACGAACACTGAAGCTTTCTTT
>TRBJ1-2|.|.|TRBV5-4
CASSPLRANYGYTF
TGTGCCAGCAGCCCGCTAAGAGCTAACTATGGCTACACCTTC
>TRBJ1-5|.|.|TRBV7-2
CASSLAGPNNQPQHF
TGTGCCAGCAGCTTAGCGGGGCCTAACAATCAGCCCCAGCATTTT
>TRBJ2-2|.|.|TRBV2
CASVPGTLSGELFF
TGTGCCAGCGTCCCCGGGACATTGAGCGGGGAGCTGTTTTTT
>TRBJ2-6|.|.|TRBV4-3
CASSHPGPGANVLTF
TGCGCCAGCAGCCACCCGGGGCCTGGGGCCAACGTCCTGACTTTC
>TRBJ1-1|.|few|TRBV20-1
CSARGRLDTEAFF
TGCAGTGCTAGGGGCCGGTTGGACACTGAAGCTTTCTTT
>TRBJ1-5|.|many|TRBV3-1
CASSQAGADQPQHF
TGTGCCAGCAGCCAAGCGGGGGCAGATCAGCCCCAGCATTTT
>TRBJ1-4|.|many|TRBV7-9
CASSGMTGRLANEKLFF
TGTGCCAGCAGCGGTATGACAGGAAGGCTAGCTAATGAAAAACTGTTTTTT
>TRBJ1-5|TRBD1|.|TRBV7-8
CASSLVGVGTGTQPQHF
TGTGCCAGCAGCTTAGTCGGAGTGGGGACAGGGACTCAGCCCCAGCATTTT
>TRBJ2-5|.|many|TRBV4-1
CASSQEETQYF
TGCGCCAGCAGCCAAGAAGAGACCCAGTACTTC
>TRBJ1-1|TRBD1|few|TRBV18
CASSETGSTEAFF
TGTGCCAGCTCCGAGACAGGGTCCACTGAAGCTTTCTTT
>TRBJ1-2|.|few|TRBV19
CASSIDTYGYTF
TGTGCCAGTAGTATAGACACCTATGGCTACACCTTC
>TRBJ2-3|.|many|TRBV5-1
CASSWGLGGAPDTQYF
TGCGCCAGCAGCTGGGGTCTGGGGGGGGCCCCAGATACGCAGTATTTT
>TRBJ2-6|.|.|TRBV28
CASEGRVDSGSSGANVLTF
TGTGCCAGCGAGGGTCGGGTAGATAGCGGCAGCTCTGGGGCCAACGTCCTGACTTTC
>TRBJ1-4|.|few|TRBV5-1
CASSFRTTNEKLFF
TGCGCCAGCAGTTTCAGGACAACTAATGAAAAACTGTTTTTT
>TRBJ2-3|.|many|TRBV7-2
CASSLPTGVGTQYF
TGTGCCAGCAGCTTACCTACTGGGGTGGGGACGCAGTATTTT
>TRBJ2-3|TRBD2|many|TRBV7-2
CASSATLAGLSDTQYF
TGTGCCAGCAGCGCGACACTAGCGGGCTTGTCGGATACGCAGTATTTT
>TRBJ1-4|.|few|TRBV5-1
CASSTQTRNEKLFF
TGCGCCAGCAGCACGCAAACGAGGAATGAAAAACTGTTTTTT
>TRBJ2-5|TRBD2|many|TRBV20-1
CSAFLAGASPRQYF
TGCAGTGCTTTCCTAGCGGGGGCGTCCCCCCGCCAGTACTTC
>TRBJ2-5|TRBD2|many|TRBV7-2
CASSFKYSSGGPYQETQYF
TGTGCCAGCAGCTTCAAATACTCTAGCGGGGGCCCGTACCAAGAGACCCAGTACTTC
>TRBJ1-5|.|many|TRBV20-1
CSARDRGDNNQPQHF
TGCAGTGCTAGAGATAGAGGGGATAACAATCAGCCCCAGCATTTT
>TRBJ2-5|TRBD2|many|TRBV7-6
CASSLSGGAIKTQYF
TGTGCCAGCAGCCTTAGCGGGGGGGCTATTAAGACCCAGTACTTC
>TRBJ1-2|TRBD1|many|TRBV12-3/TRBV12-4
CASSYNRAGGGYTF
TGTGCCAGCAGCTACAATAGGGCAGGGGGCGGCTACACCTTC
>TRBJ2-1|.|few|TRBV24-1
CATGSYNEQFF
TGTGCCACTGGCTCCTACAATGAGCAGTTCTTC
>TRBJ2-3|TRBD2|many|TRBV10-3
CAIPTSGGARFADTQYF
TGTGCCATCCCCACTAGCGGGGGGGCCCGGTTTGCAGATACGCAGTATTTT